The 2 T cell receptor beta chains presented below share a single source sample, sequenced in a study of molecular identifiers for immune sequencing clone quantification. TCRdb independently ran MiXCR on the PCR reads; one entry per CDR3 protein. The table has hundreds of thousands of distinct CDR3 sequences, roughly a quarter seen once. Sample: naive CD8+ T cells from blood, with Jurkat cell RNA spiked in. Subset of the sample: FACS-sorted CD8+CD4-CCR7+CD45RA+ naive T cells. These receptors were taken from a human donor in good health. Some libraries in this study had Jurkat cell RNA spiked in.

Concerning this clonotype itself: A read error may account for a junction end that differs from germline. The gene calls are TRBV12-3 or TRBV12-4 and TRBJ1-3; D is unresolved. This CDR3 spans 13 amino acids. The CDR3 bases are TGTGCCAGCAGCCTGAGCTCTGGAAACACCTTATATTTT. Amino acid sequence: CASSLSSGNTLYF.

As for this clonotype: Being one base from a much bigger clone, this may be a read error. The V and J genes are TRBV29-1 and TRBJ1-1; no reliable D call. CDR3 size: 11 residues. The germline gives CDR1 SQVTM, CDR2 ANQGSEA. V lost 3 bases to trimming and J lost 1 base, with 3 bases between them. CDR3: CSVEENTEAFF. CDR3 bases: TGCAGCGTTGAGGAGAACACTGAAGCTTTCTTT.